This paragraph reports one T cell receptor (beta chain). This sample is part of a study of blood T cell repertoires in COVID-19. At the level of the study: PBMCs, B-cell-depleted T cells, or T cells provided the cDNA or gDNA that made up the material.

Germline V gene lookup returns CDR1 KGHSH and CDR2 LQKENI. V was pared by 2 bases and J by 3 bases, with 7 bases between. This CDR3 is 13 amino acids long. Profiled with immunoSEQ multiplex PCR; TCRdb holds only in-frame clones, not every one. In the table there are under 100,000 clones, about 90% of which are singletons. What was sequenced was peripheral blood. The chain has TRBV18 and TRBJ1-2, with a possible D match to TRBD1 (6 bases). The sequence was collected from a human donor in a cohort sampled during active COVID-19. The CDR3 sequence is CASSPGGHYGYTF. For the CDR3, the DNA is TGTGCCAGCTCACCAGGGGGCCACTATGGCTACACCTTC.